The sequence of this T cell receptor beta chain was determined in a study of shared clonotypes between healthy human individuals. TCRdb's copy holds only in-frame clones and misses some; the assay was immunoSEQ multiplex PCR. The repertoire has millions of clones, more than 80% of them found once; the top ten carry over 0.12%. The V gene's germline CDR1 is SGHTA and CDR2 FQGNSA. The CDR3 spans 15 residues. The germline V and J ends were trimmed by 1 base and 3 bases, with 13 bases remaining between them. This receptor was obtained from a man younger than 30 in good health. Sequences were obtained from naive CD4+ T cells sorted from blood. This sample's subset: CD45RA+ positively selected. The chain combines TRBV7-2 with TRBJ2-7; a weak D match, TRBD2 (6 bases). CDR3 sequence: CASSLGILRGYEQYF. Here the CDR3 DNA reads TGTGCCAGCAGCTTAGGGATTCTGCGGGGCTACGAGCAGTACTTC. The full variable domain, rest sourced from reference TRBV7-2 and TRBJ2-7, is GAGVSQSPSNKVTEKGKDVELRCDPISGHTALYWYRQSLGQGLEFLIYFQGNSAPDKSGLPSDRFSAERTGGSVSTLTIQRTQQEDSAVYLCASSLGILRGYEQYFGPGTRLTVT.